This record looks at one T cell receptor beta chain sequence and its context. Germline V gives CDR1 MDHEN, CDR2 SYDVKM. CDR3 length: 13 residues. The ends were cut back, 2 bases at V and 3 bases at J, with 8 bases in the middle. Method: immunoSEQ multiplex PCR; TCRdb's copy keeps in-frame clones and lacks some. Among some 120,000 clones, less than 90% were seen once, and the ten largest hold less than 8.5%. This entry belongs to a study of blood T cell repertoires in COVID-19. The clonotype comes from a man aged 80 or over with active or convalescent COVID-19. The V and J genes are TRBV28 and TRBJ2-7, with D unresolved. Specimen: peripheral blood. DNA of the CDR3: TGTGCCAGCAGTTTAGGAAGAGGCTACGAGCAGTACTTC. Its protein is CASSLGRGYEQYF.